This TCR beta chain emerged from a study of blood T cell repertoires in COVID-19. Profiling relied on immunoSEQ multiplex PCR, and the TCRdb table lists in-frame clones only, not all of them. Of approximately 190,000 clones listed, about 80% are singletons. The germline V and J ends were trimmed by 0 bases and 3 bases, with 17 bases remaining between them. Germline values: CDR1 MGHRA, CDR2 YSYEKL. CDR3 length: 17 residues. The chain uses TRBV4-1 and TRBJ1-2; D possibly corresponds to TRBD1 (5 bases). The receptor was derived from a man aged 55-75 years with acute or convalescent COVID-19. Sequences were obtained from peripheral blood. The CDR3 nucleotides read TGCGCCAGCAGCCAAGATTCTGGCCAGGGCGTCCACTATGGCTACACCTTC. This translates into CASSQDSGQGVHYGYTF.